Listed below are T cell receptor beta chains from one sample, sequenced in a study of radiation and T cells in renal cell carcinoma. The data were produced by immunoSEQ multiplex PCR, yet TCRdb's version contains in-frame clones alone and is incomplete. The table records roughly 130,000 clones, about 81% of them present only once. The sequenced sample was blood, obtained from a patient whose treatment included radiotherapy and nephrectomy. Receptors were obtained from a woman aged 55 to 70 with renal cell carcinoma. CDR3s include the opening cysteine and the closing phenylalanine or tryptophan. The order of the fields is D gene, J gene, clone size, V gene, CDR3 protein, CDR3 DNA. The D gene is left open where the match is weak. Only some rows state a clone size, as once, few, many or a class for expanded clones.

>.|TRBJ2-5|.|TRBV6-5
CASSYGDPGEGETQYF
TGTGCCAGCAGTTACGGCGACCCGGGAGAAGGGGAGACCCAGTACTTC
>.|TRBJ2-1|.|TRBV29-1
CSVEYFPYNEQFF
TGCAGCGTTGAATATTTCCCCTACAATGAGCAGTTCTTC
>.|TRBJ1-1|few|TRBV4-2
CASSFRRDTEAFF
TGTGCCAGCAGCTTTCGTCGGGATACTGAAGCTTTCTTT
>.|TRBJ1-1|.|TRBV5-5
CASSLGVSTEAFF
TGTGCCAGCAGCTTGGGAGTGAGCACTGAAGCTTTCTTT
>.|TRBJ2-5|many|TRBV5-5
CASSLARLEETQYF
TGTGCCAGCAGCCTGGCACGACTAGAAGAGACCCAGTACTTC
>TRBD1|TRBJ1-6|.|TRBV7-6
CASSSQGANSPLHF
TGTGCCAGCAGCTCGCAGGGGGCTAATTCACCCCTCCACTTT
>TRBD1|TRBJ1-5|few|TRBV5-1
CASRAGTGEVNQPQHF
TGCGCCAGCAGGGCCGGGACAGGGGAAGTCAATCAGCCCCAGCATTTT
>TRBD2|TRBJ2-1|.|TRBV19
CASSIAGLASGYNEQFF
TGTGCCAGTAGTATAGCTGGTTTGGCTAGCGGTTACAATGAGCAGTTCTTC
>TRBD1|TRBJ1-2|.|TRBV4-1
CASSHPGTGNYGYTF
TGCGCCAGCAGCCACCCCGGGACAGGGAACTATGGCTACACCTTC
>TRBD1|TRBJ2-2|.|TRBV7-9
CASLDRENTGELFF
TGTGCCAGCCTTGACAGGGAGAACACCGGGGAGCTGTTTTTT
>TRBD2|TRBJ2-2|.|TRBV7-2
CASSPQGSGRPGELFF
TGTGCCAGCAGCCCCCAGGGCAGCGGGAGACCCGGGGAGCTGTTTTTT
>.|TRBJ1-6|.|TRBV27
CASSLSGSSYNSPLHF
TGTGCCAGCAGTTTATCGGGGAGCTCCTATAATTCACCCCTCCACTTT
>.|TRBJ2-2|.|TRBV5-1
CASGQTANTGELFF
TGCGCCAGCGGGCAGACCGCGAACACCGGGGAGCTGTTTTTT
>TRBD1|TRBJ2-5|.|TRBV5-6
CASSFRGPGETQYF
TGTGCCAGCAGCTTCAGGGGGCCGGGGGAGACCCAGTACTTC
>.|TRBJ2-5|.|TRBV5-4
CASSLDARAAATQYF
TGTGCCAGCAGCTTGGATGCGAGGGCCGCTGCGACCCAGTACTTC
>.|TRBJ2-2|.|TRBV19
CASRPDGLGTGELFF
TGTGCCAGTAGACCCGACGGGCTTGGGACCGGGGAGCTGTTTTTT